This section outlines one T cell receptor (beta chain) sequence together with its context. The entry originates in a study of control samples from healthy donors and cancer patients. Germline V lookup: CDR1 MNHEY, CDR2 SVGEGT. There are 18 residues in the CDR3. The junction had 15 bases not matched to a gene; V was cut back by 2 bases and J by 6 bases. Assay used: immunoSEQ multiplex PCR; TCRdb lists only in-frame clones, some missing. The table includes 260,000 or so clones, about 80% detected once. The sequence came from a woman in her fifties or sixties with lung cancer. Sequencing input: PBMCs. The gene calls are TRBV6-2 or TRBV6-3 and TRBJ2-2; 7 nucleotides line up with TRBD2. In DNA, the CDR3 is TGTGCCAGCAGTTACCTGGGTGGCGGGAGATGGGCCGCCGGGGAGCTGTTTTTT. It specifies CASSYLGGGRWAAGELFF.